A single T cell receptor (beta chain) is shown here with its context. The antigen is undetermined. The data originate from a study of cytomegalovirus exposure and HLA in healthy donors. Study-level information: The approximately 120 validation repertoires were produced on the same platform as the 720 or so repertoires of the first cohort. This was reported in a later analysis. Overall study results and limits: It was 150 to 200 TCR beta chains that were listed as cytomegalovirus-associated. As confirmed in vitro, a few CMV-associated chains were specific for CMV antigens. Cytomegalovirus status was reportedly diagnosed by the classifier with high sensitivity and specificity.

The CDR3 runs 15 residues. From germline, CDR1 is MNHNY and CDR2 SVGAGI (reference sequence). The V end lost 4 bases, the J end lost 14 bases, and 24 bases lay between the germline ends. Data came from immunoSEQ multiplex PCR; TCRdb stores just in-frame clones and leaves some out. The sample yields 150,000 to 200,000 clones, about 84% seen once. The sequence derives from a woman between 18 and 29 years old in good health and CMV-seronegative. The sample was PBMCs. The rearrangement joins TRBV6-6 to TRBJ2-1; D is possibly TRBD1 (5 bases). Here the CDR3 DNA reads TGTGCCAGCAGTTCCTTCAGGGTAAGAGAGCCCCTCGAGTTCTTC. Protein product: CASSSFRVREPLEFF.